Detailed here is one T cell receptor (beta chain). The treatment here: preoperative locoregional IRX-2 cytokine immunotherapy. CDR3 length equals 14 residues. CDR1 and CDR2 from the germline V gene are LNHDA and SQIVND (reference sequence). V was clipped by 6 bases and J by 7 bases, with 13 bases between them. These data come from a study of preoperative IRX-2 immunotherapy in early breast cancer. Clones were sequenced by immunoSEQ multiplex PCR, and TCRdb holds only the in-frame ones, with some missing. The table has around 62,000 clones, approximately 94% seen once. The J gene is TRBJ1-6, the V gene TRBV19; D may be TRBD1 (5 bases). This material was obtained from a patient treated with IRX-2 immunotherapy. This clonotype originated in a human donor with breast cancer. The CDR3 here is CASSVGQINSPLHF. CDR3 sequence (DNA): TGTGCCAGTAGCGTGGGGCAGATCAATTCACCCCTCCACTTT.